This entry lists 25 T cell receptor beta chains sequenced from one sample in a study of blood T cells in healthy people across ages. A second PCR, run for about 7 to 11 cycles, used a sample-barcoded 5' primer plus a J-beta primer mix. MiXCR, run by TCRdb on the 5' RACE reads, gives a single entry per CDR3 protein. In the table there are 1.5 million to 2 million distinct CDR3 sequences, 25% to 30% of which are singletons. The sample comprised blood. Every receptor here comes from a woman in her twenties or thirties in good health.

CDR3 nucleotides: TGCAGTGCTAGGTTTTTGGTTAACAATGAGCAGTACTTC. Translating gives CSARFLVNNEQYF. The genes are TRBV20-1 and TRBJ2-5; D gene ambiguous. The V gene's germline CDR1 is DFQATT and CDR2 SNEGSKA (reference sequence). CDR3 length: 13 residues. Trimming removed 3 bases at V and 11 bases at J, with 19 bases between.

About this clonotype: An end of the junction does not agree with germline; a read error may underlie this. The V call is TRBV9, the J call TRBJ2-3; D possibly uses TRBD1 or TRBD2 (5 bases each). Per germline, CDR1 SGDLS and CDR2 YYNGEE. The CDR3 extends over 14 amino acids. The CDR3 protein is CASSVTGATDAQYF. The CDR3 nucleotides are TGTGCCAGCAGCGTCACCGGGGCGACAGATGCGCAGTATTTT.

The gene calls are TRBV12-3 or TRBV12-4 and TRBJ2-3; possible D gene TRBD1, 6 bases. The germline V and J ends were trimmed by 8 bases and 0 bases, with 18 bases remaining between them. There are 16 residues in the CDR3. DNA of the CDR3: TGTGCCAGCCACCCCAGGGCAGGGGCAAGCACAGATACGCAGTATTTT. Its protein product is CASHPRAGASTDTQYF.

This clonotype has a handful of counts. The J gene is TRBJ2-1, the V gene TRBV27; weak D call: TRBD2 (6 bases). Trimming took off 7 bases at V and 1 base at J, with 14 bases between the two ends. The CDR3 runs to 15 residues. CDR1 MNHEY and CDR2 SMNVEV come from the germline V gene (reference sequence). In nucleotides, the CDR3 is TGTGCCAGCAACTTAGCGGTTACGTCCTACAATGAGCAGTTCTTC. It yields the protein CASNLAVTSYNEQFF.

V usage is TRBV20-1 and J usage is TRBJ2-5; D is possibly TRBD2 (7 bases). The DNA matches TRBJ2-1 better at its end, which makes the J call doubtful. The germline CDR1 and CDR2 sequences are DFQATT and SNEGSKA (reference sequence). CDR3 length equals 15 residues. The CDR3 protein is CSAMNEGGYQETQFF. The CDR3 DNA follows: TGCAGTGCTATGAATGAGGGGGGGTACCAAGAGACCCAGTTCTTC.

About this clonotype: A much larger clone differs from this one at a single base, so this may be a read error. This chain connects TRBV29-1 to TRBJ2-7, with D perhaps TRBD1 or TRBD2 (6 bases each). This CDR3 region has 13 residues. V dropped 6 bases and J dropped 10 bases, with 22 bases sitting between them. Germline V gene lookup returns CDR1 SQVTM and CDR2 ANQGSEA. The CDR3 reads CSVASNLWGAQYF. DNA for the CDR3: TGCAGCGTAGCCTCTAATTTATGGGGGGCTCAGTACTTC.

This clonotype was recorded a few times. This CDR3 reads CASSPSLPQAKNIQYF. The DNA of the CDR3 is TGTGCCAGCAGCCCCTCCCTACCACAGGCCAAAAACATTCAGTACTTC. V gene TRBV7-6 combines with J gene TRBJ2-4; D is uncertain. This CDR3 region has 16 residues. Germline V gene lookup returns CDR1 SGHVS and CDR2 FNYEAQ. Trimming took 5 bases from V and 1 from J, leaving 15 bases between them. Combining the CDR3 with reference TRBV7-6 and TRBJ2-4 gives the whole variable domain GAGVSQSPRYKVTKRGQDVALRCDPISGHVSLYWYRQALGQGPEFLTYFNYEAQQDKSGLPNDRFSAERPEGSISTLTIQRTEQRDSAMYRCASSPSLPQAKNIQYFGAGTRLSVL.

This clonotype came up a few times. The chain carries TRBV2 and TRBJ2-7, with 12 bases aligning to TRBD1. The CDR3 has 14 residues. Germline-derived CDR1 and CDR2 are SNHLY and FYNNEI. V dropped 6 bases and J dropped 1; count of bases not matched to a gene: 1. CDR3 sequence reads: CASRGQGASYEQYF. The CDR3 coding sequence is TGTGCCAGCAGGGGACAGGGGGCGTCCTACGAGCAGTACTTC.

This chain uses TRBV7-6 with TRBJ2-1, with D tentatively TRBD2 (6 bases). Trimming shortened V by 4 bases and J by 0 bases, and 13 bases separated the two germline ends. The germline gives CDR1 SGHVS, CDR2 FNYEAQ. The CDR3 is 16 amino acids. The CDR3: CASSSGLASSYNEQFF. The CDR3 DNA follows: TGTGCCAGCAGCTCGGGACTTGCTAGCTCCTACAATGAGCAGTTCTTC.

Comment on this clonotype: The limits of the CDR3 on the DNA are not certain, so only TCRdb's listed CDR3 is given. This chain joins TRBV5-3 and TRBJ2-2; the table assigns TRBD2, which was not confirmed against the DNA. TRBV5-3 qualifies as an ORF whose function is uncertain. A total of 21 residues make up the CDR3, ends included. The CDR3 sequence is CARSGTEALHFGNGTTGELFF.

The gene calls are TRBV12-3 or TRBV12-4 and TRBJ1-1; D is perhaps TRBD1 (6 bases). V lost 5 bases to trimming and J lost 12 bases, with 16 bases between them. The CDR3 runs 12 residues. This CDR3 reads CASSPYREHTFF. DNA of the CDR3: TGTGCCAGCAGTCCATACAGGGAGCACACTTTCTTT.

In nucleotides, the CDR3 is TGTGCCAGCAGTCCCCAGGGTCATAATTCACCCCTCCACTTT. This sequence encodes CASSPQGHNSPLHF. This rearrangement joins TRBV28 to TRBJ1-6; D perhaps matches TRBD1 (5 bases). The CDR3 runs 14 residues. V was pared by 5 bases and J by 5 bases, with 10 bases between. In germline, CDR1 is MDHEN, CDR2 SYDVKM.

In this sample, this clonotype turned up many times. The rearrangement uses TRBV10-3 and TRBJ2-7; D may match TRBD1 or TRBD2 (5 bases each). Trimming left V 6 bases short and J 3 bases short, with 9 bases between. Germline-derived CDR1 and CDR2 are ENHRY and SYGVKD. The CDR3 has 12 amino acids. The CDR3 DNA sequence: TGTGCCATCAGGGGGGACCTCTACGAGCAGTACTTC. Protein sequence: CAIRGDLYEQYF.

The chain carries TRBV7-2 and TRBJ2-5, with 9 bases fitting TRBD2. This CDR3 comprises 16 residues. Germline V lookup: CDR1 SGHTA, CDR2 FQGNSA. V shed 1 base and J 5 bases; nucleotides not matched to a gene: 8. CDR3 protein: CASSLVGAGGGETQYF. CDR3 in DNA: TGTGCCAGCAGCTTAGTGGGAGCGGGGGGAGGGGAGACCCAGTACTTC.

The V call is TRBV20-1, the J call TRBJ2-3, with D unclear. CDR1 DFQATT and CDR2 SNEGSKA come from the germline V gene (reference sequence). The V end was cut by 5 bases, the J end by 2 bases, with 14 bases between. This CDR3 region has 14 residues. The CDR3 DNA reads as TGCAGTGCTCCCCCGTCTCAGTCCACAGATACGCAGTATTTT. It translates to CSAPPSQSTDTQYF.

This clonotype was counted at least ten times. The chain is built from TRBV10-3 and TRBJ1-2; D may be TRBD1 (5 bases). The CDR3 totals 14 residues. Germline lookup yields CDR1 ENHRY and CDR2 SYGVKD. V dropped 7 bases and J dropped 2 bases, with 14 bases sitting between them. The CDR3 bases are TGTGCCATCAACCCCGGGACCGAGAACTATGGCTACACCTTC. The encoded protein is CAINPGTENYGYTF.

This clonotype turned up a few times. The CDR3 is CASSQGAPGLAGSYEQYF. As DNA, the CDR3 is TGTGCCAGCAGCCAGGGGGCGCCGGGACTAGCGGGGAGTTACGAGCAGTACTTC. The chain recombines TRBV5-5 with TRBJ2-7, with 13 nucleotides matching TRBD2. Germline V CDR1 and CDR2: SGHKS, YYEKEE (reference sequence). The CDR3 has 18 amino acids. The V gene end was trimmed by 4 bases and the J gene end by 4 bases; junction bases not matched to a gene: 14.

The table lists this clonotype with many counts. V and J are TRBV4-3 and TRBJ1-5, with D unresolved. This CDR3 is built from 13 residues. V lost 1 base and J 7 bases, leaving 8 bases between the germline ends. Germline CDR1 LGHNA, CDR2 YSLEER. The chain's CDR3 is CASSQGQEQPQHF. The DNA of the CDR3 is TGCGCCAGCAGCCAAGGGCAAGAGCAGCCCCAGCATTTT.

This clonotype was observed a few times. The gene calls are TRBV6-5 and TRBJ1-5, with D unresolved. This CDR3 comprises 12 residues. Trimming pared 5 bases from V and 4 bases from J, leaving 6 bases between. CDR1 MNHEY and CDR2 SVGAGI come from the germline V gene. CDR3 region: CASSPVNQPQHF. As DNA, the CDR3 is TGTGCCAGCAGTCCGGTTAATCAGCCCCAGCATTTT.

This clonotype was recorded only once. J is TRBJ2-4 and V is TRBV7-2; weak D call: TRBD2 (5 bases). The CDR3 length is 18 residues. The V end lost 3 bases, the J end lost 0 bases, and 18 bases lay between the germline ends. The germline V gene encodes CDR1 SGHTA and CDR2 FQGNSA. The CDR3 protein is CASSFSYHRDIAKNIQYF. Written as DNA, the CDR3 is TGTGCCAGCAGCTTCTCCTATCACCGGGATATAGCCAAAAACATTCAGTACTTC.

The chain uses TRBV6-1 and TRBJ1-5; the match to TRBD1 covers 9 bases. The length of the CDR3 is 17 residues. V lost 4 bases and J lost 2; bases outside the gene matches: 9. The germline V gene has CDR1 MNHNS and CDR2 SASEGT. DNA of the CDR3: TGTGCCAGCAGTGCTTATACACAGGGGGCAGGCAATCAGCCCCAGCATTTT. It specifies CASSAYTQGAGNQPQHF.

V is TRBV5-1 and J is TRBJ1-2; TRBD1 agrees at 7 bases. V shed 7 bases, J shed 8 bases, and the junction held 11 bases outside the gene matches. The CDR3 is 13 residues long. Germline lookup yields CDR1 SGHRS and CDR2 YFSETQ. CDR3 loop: CASGWEGAGGYTF. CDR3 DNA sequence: TGCGCCAGCGGCTGGGAGGGGGCTGGAGGCTACACCTTC.

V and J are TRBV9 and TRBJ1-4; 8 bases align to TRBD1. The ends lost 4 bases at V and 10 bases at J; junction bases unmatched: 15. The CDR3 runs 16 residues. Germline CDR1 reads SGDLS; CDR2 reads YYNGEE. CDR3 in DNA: TGTGCCAGCAGCCCGAGTGGACAGGGAGGGCGAGGAAAACTGTTTTTT. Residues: CASSPSGQGGRGKLFF.

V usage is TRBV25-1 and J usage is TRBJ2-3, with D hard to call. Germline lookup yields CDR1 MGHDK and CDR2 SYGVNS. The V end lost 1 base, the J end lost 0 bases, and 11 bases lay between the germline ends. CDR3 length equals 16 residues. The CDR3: CASSESLGTSTDTQYF. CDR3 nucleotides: TGTGCCAGCAGTGAATCGCTGGGAACTAGCACAGATACGCAGTATTTT.

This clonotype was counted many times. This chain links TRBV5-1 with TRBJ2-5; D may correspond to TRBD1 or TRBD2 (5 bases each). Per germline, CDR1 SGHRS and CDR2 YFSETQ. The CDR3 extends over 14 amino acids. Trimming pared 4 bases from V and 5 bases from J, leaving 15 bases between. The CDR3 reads CASSTGTPDETQYF. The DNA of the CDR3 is TGCGCCAGCAGCACCGGGACCCCTGATGAGACCCAGTACTTC.